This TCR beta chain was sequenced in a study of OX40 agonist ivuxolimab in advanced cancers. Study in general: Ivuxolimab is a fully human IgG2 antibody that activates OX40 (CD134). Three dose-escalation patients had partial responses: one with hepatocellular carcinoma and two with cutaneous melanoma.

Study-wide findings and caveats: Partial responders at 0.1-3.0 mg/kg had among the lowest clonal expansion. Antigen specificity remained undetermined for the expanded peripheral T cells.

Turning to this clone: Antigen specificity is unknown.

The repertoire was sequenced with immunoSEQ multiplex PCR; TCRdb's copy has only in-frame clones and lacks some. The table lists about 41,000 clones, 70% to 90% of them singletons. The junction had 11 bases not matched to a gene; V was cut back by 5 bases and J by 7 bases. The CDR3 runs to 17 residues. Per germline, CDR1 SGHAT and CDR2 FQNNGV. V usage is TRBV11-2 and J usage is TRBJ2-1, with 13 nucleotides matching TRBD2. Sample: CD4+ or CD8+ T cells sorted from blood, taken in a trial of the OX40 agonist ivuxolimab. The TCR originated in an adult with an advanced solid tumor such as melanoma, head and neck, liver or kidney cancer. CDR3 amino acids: CASSPSLAGGGRNEQFF. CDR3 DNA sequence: TGTGCCAGCAGCCCATCACTAGCGGGGGGGGGTCGTAATGAGCAGTTCTTC.